These 15 T cell receptor beta chains came from one sample sequenced in a study of T cell clonality in common variable immunodeficiency. The repertoire was sequenced with immunoSEQ multiplex PCR; TCRdb's copy has only in-frame clones and lacks some. This sample shows under 45,000 clones and no singletons; less than 4.5% rests with the ten largest. Source material: peripheral blood mononuclear cells. The receptors were sampled from a person between 18 and 69 years old in good health.

This clone was seen at least ten times. Read data end 3 residues before the CDR3 end; the end is taken from the germline J gene. The chain uses TRBV18 and TRBJ2-1; unclear D gene. The germline V and J ends were trimmed by 3 bases and 5 bases, with 8 bases remaining between them. CDR1 is KGHSH, CDR2 LQKENI, per germline. This CDR3 has 13 residues. The CDR3 bases that were read are TGTGCCAGCTCACCTTCGAGCGACAATGAG. This encodes CASSPSSDNE. The full CDR3 sequence reads CASSPSSDNEQFF.

This clone has at least ten counts. The missing CDR3 end, 3 residues past where the read stops, is filled in from the germline J gene. The chain employs TRBV20-1 and TRBJ1-5, with 10 bases aligning to TRBD1. Per the germline V gene, CDR1 is DFQATT and CDR2 is SNEGSKA (reference sequence). The CDR3 sequence is 16 residues long. V shed 6 bases and J 0 bases; nucleotides not matched to a gene: 8. The CDR3 sequence is CSARDRGAYSNQPQHF. CDR3 bases read: TGCAGTGCCCGGGACAGGGGTGCCTATAGCAATCAGCCC.

For this clone: Read coverage stops 3 residues before the CDR3 terminus; the germline J gene supplies the remainder. The rearrangement links TRBV11-2 to TRBJ2-2; D is possibly TRBD1 (6 bases). Germline loops: CDR1 SGHAT, CDR2 FQNNGV. This CDR3 is built from 15 residues. CDR3 residues: CASSMRQAGNEKLFF. Partial CDR3 DNA: TGTGCCAGCAGCATGCGACAGGCCGGTAATGAAAAG.

This clone was seen repeatedly, ten times or more. Read data end 3 residues before the CDR3 end; the end is taken from the germline J gene. This chain links TRBV29-1 with TRBJ1-1; unclear D gene. The germline CDR1 and CDR2 sequences are SQVTM and ANQGSEA. The CDR3 totals 8 residues. V was shortened by 7 bases and J by 7 bases, with 4 bases between the two germline ends. CDR3 DNA, as far as it was read: TGCAGCGCCTATGAA. Translated: CSAYE. The full-length CDR3 reads as CSAYEAFF.

This clone was seen many times. Read sequence stops 3 residues before the CDR3 end, and the germline J gene provides the missing end. The rearrangement joins TRBV6-1 to TRBJ2-7; no definite D call. Trimming stripped 2 bases from V and 0 bases from J, with 8 bases between. Germline V CDR1 and CDR2: MNHNS, SASEGT. The CDR3 extends over 14 amino acids. CDR3: CASSELYYSYEQYF. The DNA read from the CDR3 is TGTGCCAGCAGTGAACTGTACTACTCCTACGAG.

This clone was recorded at least ten times. The read comes to an end 3 residues before the CDR3 does, leaving the germline J gene to fill in the end. The chain joins TRBV4-1 to TRBJ2-1, with D perhaps matching TRBD2 (5 bases). The CDR3 is 18 amino acids. V gave up 2 bases and J gave up 1 base, with 18 bases separating them. The germline V gene encodes CDR1 MGHRA and CDR2 YSYEKL. The CDR3 DNA, read in part, is TGCGCCAGCAGCCAACCGAAAGTGAGGGTAGGTTCCTACAATGAG. Translating gives CASSQPKVRVGSYNE. The full CDR3 protein is CASSQPKVRVGSYNEQFF.

Regarding this clone: The read ends 3 residues before the CDR3 terminus; that terminus is restored from the germline J gene. The V and J genes are TRBV6-2 or TRBV6-3 and TRBJ1-1; D is unclear. The CDR3 spans 15 residues. Per germline, CDR1 MNHEY and CDR2 SVGEGT. CDR3: CASSYPPRSSYEAFF. Partial CDR3 DNA: TGTGCCAGCAGTTACCCCCCTCGTAGCTCCTACGAG.

Note on this clone: The sequenced fragment ends 3 residues before the CDR3 boundary, so the rest is inferred from the germline J gene. The rearrangement links TRBV30 to TRBJ2-5, with 9 bases lining up with TRBD1. This CDR3 has 13 amino acids. J lost 5 bases, V lost 5 bases, and 6 bases had no gene match. CDR1 and CDR2 (germline): GTSNPN, SVGIG (reference sequence). CDR3 in amino acids: CAWATGGVETQYF. Partial CDR3 DNA: TGTGCCTGGGCGACAGGGGGAGTGGAGACC.

Of note for this clone: The sequenced fragment ends 3 residues before the CDR3 boundary, so the rest is inferred from the germline J gene. The chain carries TRBV6-4 and TRBJ1-5; no clear D. V lost 4 bases, J lost 4 bases, and 11 bases lay in between. Germline V gene lookup returns CDR1 MRHNA and CDR2 SNTAGT. This CDR3 is built from 14 residues. The covered CDR3 bases are TGTGCCAGCAGTGCATCACCCGGGAATCAGCCC. This gives the protein CASSASPGNQP. The entire CDR3 protein reads CASSASPGNQPQHF.

This clone was observed many times. The read finishes 3 residues shy of the CDR3 end, and the germline J gene is used to complete it. The gene calls are TRBV7-9 and TRBJ1-4, with D possibly TRBD1 on 6 matching bases. The length of the CDR3 is 14 residues. V lost 3 bases and J 6 bases, leaving 11 bases between the germline ends. The germline gives CDR1 SEHNR, CDR2 FQNEAQ (reference sequence). Incomplete CDR3 DNA: TGTGCCAGCAGCTTCGGGGGGGCAGATGAAAAA. This sequence encodes CASSFGGADEK. The full CDR3 protein is CASSFGGADEKLFF.

This clone was found a few times. The missing CDR3 end, 3 residues past where the read stops, is filled in from the germline J gene. This rearrangement joins TRBV13 to TRBJ1-2; D gene unclear. Germline loops: CDR1 PRHDT, CDR2 FYEKMQ (reference sequence). This CDR3 region has 14 residues. The V and J ends lost 2 bases and 0 bases respectively, with 7 bases between them. This CDR3 is CASSLTQSNYGYTF. The sequenced part of the CDR3 DNA is TGTGCCAGCAGCTTAACACAGTCTAACTATGGC.

This clone is medium-sized by share. The CDR3 loop reads CASSDAWDRGPTGRGYTF. The covered CDR3 bases are TGTGCCAGCAGTGACGCGTGGGACAGGGGGCCGACCGGACGGGGC. The rearrangement joins TRBV6-4 to TRBJ1-2; the match to TRBD1 covers 12 bases. The observed sequence ends 3 residues before the CDR3 terminus, with the missing tail filled in from the germline J gene. Germline assignment: CDR1 MRHNA and CDR2 SNTAGT. This CDR3 spans 18 amino acids.

This clone was counted ten times or more. The read is 3 residues too short to cover the CDR3 end, so that end is filled in from the germline J gene. The rearrangement uses TRBV7-2 and TRBJ2-5; possibly TRBD2 for D (5 bases). Germline V gene sequence: CDR1 SGHTA, CDR2 FQGNSA. V was trimmed by 4 bases and J by 5 bases, leaving 8 bases between them. The CDR3 contains 12 residues. Incomplete CDR3 DNA: TGTGCCAGCAGCTATAGCGTTGAGACC. Translation: CASSYSVET. The entire CDR3 sequence reads CASSYSVETQYF.

This clone was seen repeatedly, ten times or more. The CDR3 region is CSAPRTGAMSNQPQHF. CDR3 DNA, as far as it was read: TGCAGTGCTCCTCGGACAGGGGCGATGAGCAATCAGCCC. The chain employs TRBV20-1 and TRBJ1-5; TRBD1 matches at 9 bases. The read ends 3 residues shy of where the CDR3 ends; the end is completed using the germline J gene. The CDR3 spans 16 residues. Germline V gene lookup returns CDR1 DFQATT and CDR2 SNEGSKA (reference sequence). The J segment lost 1 base and the V segment lost 5 bases, leaving 9 bases of the junction unmatched.

On this clone: The missing CDR3 end, 3 residues past where the read stops, is filled in from the germline J gene. This chain uses TRBV6-2 or TRBV6-3 with TRBJ1-5; TRBD1 aligns across 9 bases. From germline, CDR1 is MNHEY and CDR2 SVGEGT. The CDR3 length is 14 residues. V dropped 7 bases and J dropped 5; count of bases not matched to a gene: 6. The CDR3 spells CASNPGQGHQPQHF. Partial CDR3 DNA: TGTGCCAGCAATCCGGGACAGGGCCATCAGCCC.